Shown below are 22 T cell receptor beta chains from a single sample sequenced in a study of T cell responses to AZD1222 COVID-19 vaccine listed by TCRdb under 2021. In the paper's terms, the time point label means: about 28 days (+/-7) after the second vaccine dose. Library generation was performed with the immunoSEQ multiplex PCR assay. Entries here come from immuneACCESS through TCRdb and include only in-frame sequences with V and J called. Some clones fail to appear in such tables; in the studies checked, an unresolved V gene covers under half of the shortfall, and the cause of the remainder is unknown. In all, the sample holds some 200,000 clones, and about nine tenths of those were seen once. The leading ten clones occupy 1.5% to 2% of the sample. Sequencing used peripheral blood, obtained 28 days after the second AZD1222 dose. These receptors originate from an adult who received the AZD1222 COVID-19 vaccine.

This chain joins TRBV6-5 and TRBJ1-4; D might be TRBD1 (5 bases). The CDR3 length is 15 residues. V lost 3 bases, J lost 3 bases, and 11 bases lay in between. CDR1 is MNHEY and CDR2 is SVGAGI in the germline V gene. CDR3 loop: CASSYGGVSNEKLFF. The CDR3 coding sequence is TGTGCCAGCAGTTATGGGGGGGTATCTAATGAAAAACTGTTTTTT.

J is TRBJ1-1 and V is TRBV5-6, with D possibly matching TRBD1 (5 bases). Per the germline V gene, CDR1 is SGHDT and CDR2 is YYEEEE. There are 15 residues in the CDR3. The V end lost 3 bases, the J end lost 1 base, and 13 bases lay between the germline ends. CDR3 coding DNA: TGTGCCAGCAGCTCTGACAGTTTCGGGAACACTGAAGCTTTCTTT. Translation gives CASSSDSFGNTEAFF.

This clone was counted only a few times. The CDR3 DNA is TGTGCCAGCTCACCATGGGGTGGCAGCACAGATACGCAGTATTTT. Its translation: CASSPWGGSTDTQYF. The chain recombines TRBV18 with TRBJ2-3; unclear D gene. Germline CDR1 reads KGHSH; CDR2 reads LQKENI. With 2 bases removed from V and 0 bases from J, the gap between germline ends came to 9 bases. The CDR3 contains 15 residues. The full variable domain, with the rest looked up from reference TRBV18 and TRBJ2-3, is NAGVMQNPRHLVRRRGQEARLRCSPMKGHSHVYWYRQLPEEGLKFMVYLQKENIIDESGMPKERFSAEFPKEGPSILRIQQVVRGDSAAYFCASSPWGGSTDTQYFGPGTRLTVL.

The chain is built from TRBV4-2 and TRBJ2-3; no definite D call. The V end lost 0 bases, the J end lost 4 bases, and 8 bases lay between the germline ends. This CDR3 region has 14 residues. CDR1 is LGHNA, CDR2 YNFKEQ, per germline. The CDR3 region is CASSQDAAPDTQYF. Written as DNA, the CDR3 is TGTGCCAGCAGCCAAGATGCCGCTCCAGATACGCAGTATTTT.

The rearrangement joins TRBV7-6 to TRBJ1-2; D might be TRBD1 (5 bases). V shed 1 base and J shed 3 bases, with 9 bases lying between them. The V gene's germline CDR1 is SGHVS and CDR2 FNYEAQ. The CDR3 has 14 amino acids. The CDR3 DNA reads as TGTGCCAGCAGCTTAGGGTGGGGGGACTATGGCTACACCTTC. Protein: CASSLGWGDYGYTF. The full variable domain, its missing parts supplied by reference TRBV7-6 and TRBJ1-2, is GAGVSQSPRYKVTKRGQDVALRCDPISGHVSLYWYRQALGQGPEFLTYFNYEAQQDKSGLPNDRFSAERPEGSISTLTIQRTEQRDSAMYRCASSLGWGDYGYTFGSGTRLTVV.

The chain links TRBV9 to TRBJ2-2; a possible D gene is TRBD1 (6 bases). CDR3 size: 14 residues. Germline V gives CDR1 SGDLS, CDR2 YYNGEE. V lost 2 bases and J 3 bases, leaving 8 bases between the germline ends. This CDR3 reads CASSVQGYTGELFF. For the CDR3, the DNA is TGTGCCAGCAGCGTTCAGGGGTACACCGGGGAGCTGTTTTTT.

V is TRBV28 and J is TRBJ1-3; D uncertain. The V gene lost 6 bases and the J gene lost 2 bases, with 8 bases spanning the gap. Germline-derived CDR1 and CDR2 are MDHEN and SYDVKM. The CDR3 has 13 residues. The CDR3 here is CASRVAAGNTIYF. In DNA, the CDR3 is TGTGCCAGCAGGGTAGCAGCTGGAAACACCATATATTTT.

V is TRBV29-1 and J is TRBJ1-2; D is uncertain. The V gene's germline CDR1 is SQVTM and CDR2 ANQGSEA. With 6 bases removed from V and 6 bases from J, the gap between germline ends came to 11 bases. The CDR3 has 11 amino acids. The CDR3 nucleotides read TGCAGCGTGCCCCGGCCAGATGGCTACACCTTC. Its protein is CSVPRPDGYTF.

The chain recombines TRBV6-6 with TRBJ1-2, with 8 bases fitting TRBD1. The junction had 8 bases not matched to a gene; V was cut back by 6 bases and J by 8 bases. The CDR3 runs to 13 residues. CDR1 and CDR2 (germline): MNHNY, SVGAGI (reference sequence). The CDR3 DNA reads TGTGCCAGCAGATCCGGACAGGGATGGGGCTACACCTTC. The encoded protein is CASRSGQGWGYTF.

V gene TRBV2 combines with J gene TRBJ2-2, with D perhaps assigned TRBD1 or TRBD2 (5 bases each). The CDR3 covers 15 residues. Germline lookup yields CDR1 SNHLY and CDR2 FYNNEI. Trimming left V 7 bases short and J 2 bases short, with 14 bases between. CDR3 DNA sequence: TGTGCCAGCAATAGGGACGGGGATAACACCGGGGAGCTGTTTTTT. Translated, it gives CASNRDGDNTGELFF.

The chain has TRBV18 and TRBJ2-7; D is uncertain. CDR1 and CDR2 from the germline V gene are KGHSH and LQKENI. Trimming removed 3 bases at V and 6 bases at J, with 12 bases between. The CDR3 is 13 amino acids. The chain's CDR3 is CASSPLSVTEQYF. CDR3 bases: TGTGCCAGCTCACCCCTTTCGGTCACCGAGCAGTACTTC.

The rearrangement links TRBV5-6 to TRBJ2-3; no definite D call. The germline V gene has CDR1 SGHDT and CDR2 YYEEEE. This CDR3 has 16 amino acids. V was shortened by 2 bases and J by 0 bases, with 13 bases between the two germline ends. The CDR3 nucleotides read TGTGCCAGCAGCTTACCCTTTTATGGGAGCACAGATACGCAGTATTTT. Translating it yields CASSLPFYGSTDTQYF.

The rearrangement uses TRBV5-1 and TRBJ2-2, with TRBD2 as a possible D gene (5 bases). The CDR3 consists of 16 residues. Trimming cost V 2 bases and J 0 bases, with 11 bases left between them. Per the germline V gene, CDR1 is SGHRS and CDR2 is YFSETQ. CDR3 loop: CASSLEAGSNTGELFF. The CDR3 coding sequence is TGCGCCAGCAGCTTAGAGGCGGGTTCGAACACCGGGGAGCTGTTTTTT. Combining the CDR3 with reference TRBV5-1 and TRBJ2-2 gives the whole variable domain KAGVTQTPRYLIKTRGQQVTLSCSPISGHRSVSWYQQTPGQGLQFLFEYFSETQRNKGNFPGRFSGRQFSNSRSEMNVSTLELGDSALYLCASSLEAGSNTGELFFGEGSRLTVL.

The chain carries TRBV7-3 and TRBJ2-1; D may be TRBD2 (6 bases). Per the germline V gene, CDR1 is SGHTA and CDR2 is FQGTGA. The CDR3 length is 16 residues. Trimming left V 0 bases short and J 8 bases short, with 17 bases between. CDR3 bases: TGTGCCAGCAGCTTAACTCCGGGAGCCTTTTATGATGAGCAGTTCTTC. This encodes CASSLTPGAFYDEQFF.

J is TRBJ2-1 and V is TRBV10-3; a possible D gene is TRBD1 (6 bases). The germline V gene has CDR1 ENHRY and CDR2 SYGVKD. The germline V and J ends were trimmed by 3 bases and 0 bases, with 9 bases remaining between them. The CDR3 covers 15 residues. CDR3 residues: CAISDTGSSYNEQFF. The CDR3 nucleotides read TGTGCCATCAGTGATACAGGGAGCTCCTACAATGAGCAGTTCTTC.

This sequence joins TRBV20-1 and TRBJ1-1; D not resolved. Trimming removed 3 bases at V and 8 bases at J, with 7 bases between. The CDR3 runs to 10 residues. CDR1 and CDR2 (germline): DFQATT, SNEGSKA (reference sequence). The CDR3 nucleotides are TGCAGTGCTAGGGGAGGAGAAGCTTTCTTT. Protein sequence: CSARGGEAFF.

The chain recombines TRBV27 with TRBJ1-6; D might be TRBD1 (6 bases). The V end was cut by 7 bases, the J end by 9 bases, with 10 bases between. Germline V gene data show CDR1 as MNHEY and CDR2 as SMNVEV (reference sequence). The CDR3 contains 12 residues. The CDR3 spells CASTTRGSPLHF. In DNA form, the CDR3 reads TGTGCCAGCACAACCAGGGGTTCACCCCTCCACTTT.

This clone has just one count. This rearrangement joins TRBV4-3 to TRBJ1-2; D might be TRBD1 (6 bases). This CDR3 has 14 amino acids. V was cut by 0 bases and J by 4 bases, with 9 bases left in between. Germline CDR1 reads LGHNA; CDR2 reads YSLEER. CDR3 loop: CASSQDLQGYGYTF. CDR3 nucleotide sequence: TGCGCCAGCAGCCAAGATTTACAGGGCTATGGCTACACCTTC.

The gene calls are TRBV5-5 and TRBJ2-1; TRBD2 matches 8 bases. Germline V gives CDR1 SGHKS, CDR2 YYEKEE (reference sequence). The CDR3 length is 14 residues. V dropped 1 base and J dropped 7; count of bases not matched to a gene: 4. The CDR3 DNA is TGTGCCAGCAGCTTGTCGGGAGGGCCGAATGAGCAGTTCTTC. Its translation is CASSLSGGPNEQFF.

This clone has just one count. This sequence joins TRBV5-6 and TRBJ2-2, with TRBD1 as a possible D gene (6 bases). CDR1 SGHDT and CDR2 YYEEEE come from the germline V gene. Trimming removed 5 bases at V and 0 bases at J, with 8 bases between. The CDR3 totals 14 residues. CDR3 sequence (DNA): TGTGCCAGCAGACAGGGAACGAACACCGGGGAGCTGTTTTTT. It translates to CASRQGTNTGELFF. Looking up the rest from reference TRBV5-6 and TRBJ2-2 gives the full variable domain: DAGVTQSPTHLIKTRGQQVTLRCSPKSGHDTVSWYQQALGQGPQFIFQYYEEEERQRGNFPDRFSGHQFPNYSSELNVNALLLGDSALYLCASRQGTNTGELFFGEGSRLTVL.

This rearrangement joins TRBV19 to TRBJ1-6, with a possible D match to TRBD1 (5 bases). This CDR3 has 11 residues. The V and J ends lost 10 bases and 8 bases respectively, with 9 bases between them. Germline V gene lookup returns CDR1 LNHDA and CDR2 SQIVND (reference sequence). The CDR3 reads CATPGDSPLHF. Written as DNA, the CDR3 is TGTGCCACCCCGGGGGATTCACCCCTCCACTTT.

The chain is built from TRBV12-5 and TRBJ2-2; no definite D call. Germline loops: CDR1 LGHNT, CDR2 FRNRAP. Trimming stripped 4 bases from V and 4 bases from J, with 7 bases between. The CDR3 is 13 residues long. In nucleotides, the CDR3 is TGTGCTAGTGGTTCTTGGGGCACCGGGGAGCTGTTTTTT. Translation gives CASGSWGTGELFF.